The 15 T cell receptor beta chains below come from one sample, sequenced in a study of shared clonotypes between healthy human individuals. CD45RO negativity and positive selection for CCR7 defined naive CD8 cells, a population that excluded terminally differentiated effector memory CD45RA+ cells. TCRdb's table, derived via immunoSEQ multiplex PCR, lists solely in-frame clones and lacks some. The sample gives around 2,000,000 clones, 85% to 95% of which show up once; 1.5% to 2% is in the top ten. The sequenced material came from naive CD8+ T cells from PBMCs. The receptors stem from a young man in good health. Some clones in this sample may be carry-over from other donors' samples.

This clone appeared a single time. The J gene is TRBJ2-3, the V gene TRBV4-2; D gene unclear. CDR3 size: 16 residues. V was shortened by 1 base and J by 0 bases, with 11 bases between the two germline ends. Germline values: CDR1 LGHNA, CDR2 YNFKEQ. The CDR3 DNA reads as TGTGCCAGCAGCCAAGCCCATGGGTTTAGCACAGATACGCAGTATTTT. This codes for CASSQAHGFSTDTQYF.

The gene calls are TRBV7-2 and TRBJ2-5; the D call may be TRBD1 or TRBD2 (5 bases each). This CDR3 contains 15 residues. Deletions cut 6 bases from V and 5 bases from J, with 19 bases between. Looked up from germline, CDR1 is SGHTA and CDR2 is FQGNSA. The CDR3 DNA reads as TGTGCCAGCAGGCCCAGGGACCGGGCGTGGGAGACCCAGTACTTC. Protein product: CASRPRDRAWETQYF. Full variable domain (rest looked up from reference TRBV7-2 and TRBJ2-5): GAGVSQSPSNKVTEKGKDVELRCDPISGHTALYWYRQSLGQGLEFLIYFQGNSAPDKSGLPSDRFSAERTGGSVSTLTIQRTQQEDSAVYLCASRPRDRAWETQYFGPGTRLLVL.

The chain carries TRBV7-9 and TRBJ2-5, with D possibly TRBD2 on 6 matching bases. This CDR3 has 14 residues. The germline V and J ends were trimmed by 5 bases and 1 base, with 11 bases remaining between them. Germline-derived CDR1 and CDR2 are SEHNR and FQNEAQ (reference sequence). The CDR3 DNA follows: TGTGCCAGCAGCCCGCGCGGGGTCCAAGAGACCCAGTACTTC. As protein: CASSPRGVQETQYF.

This chain connects TRBV11-3 to TRBJ2-2; 12 bases align to TRBD1. This CDR3 spans 17 amino acids. CDR1 is SGHNT and CDR2 is YENEEA in the germline V gene. The trim removed 0 bases at V and 8 bases at J, leaving 7 bases unmatched. The CDR3 reads CASSLDPGQGAYGELFF. For the CDR3, the DNA is TGTGCCAGCAGCTTAGATCCGGGACAGGGGGCTTATGGGGAGCTGTTTTTT.

The genes are TRBV2 and TRBJ2-5; 9 positions agree with TRBD2. Germline loops: CDR1 SNHLY, CDR2 FYNNEI. Germline trimming cut 4 bases from V and 3 bases from J; bases unmatched to any gene: 18. This CDR3 comprises 19 residues. The CDR3 spells CASSVPSGIRQRGEETQYF. The CDR3 DNA follows: TGTGCCAGCAGTGTTCCTAGCGGGATTCGTCAAAGGGGAGAAGAGACCCAGTACTTC.

The chain combines TRBV28 with TRBJ2-3; 12 bases match TRBD2. CDR3 length equals 22 residues. The germline V gene encodes CDR1 MDHEN and CDR2 SYDVKM. J was trimmed by 6 bases and V by 3 bases; bases with no gene match: 25. The CDR3 region has the DNA TGTGCCAGCAGTTTTCCCTGGACGGGACGCCAACTAGCGGGGGGCCGTTTGGATACGCAGTATTTT. Its translation: CASSFPWTGRQLAGGRLDTQYF.

Only one count was recorded for this clone. This sequence joins TRBV5-4 and TRBJ2-1; no definite D call. This CDR3 comprises 12 residues. The ends were cut back, 1 base at V and 10 bases at J, with 9 bases in the middle. Germline loops: CDR1 SGHNT, CDR2 YYREEE (reference sequence). The CDR3 DNA is TGTGCCAGCAGCTTGCCGCCGGACGAGCAGTTCTTC. This gives the protein CASSLPPDEQFF.

The chain uses TRBV27 and TRBJ1-6; D possibly corresponds to TRBD1 (5 bases). V lost 3 bases and J lost 15, with 15 bases in between. Germline assignment: CDR1 MNHEY and CDR2 SMNVEV (reference sequence). The CDR3 length is 13 residues. CDR3 bases: TGTGCCAGCAGTTTCCGGGGGGAATCGCTCCTCCACTTT. It yields the protein CASSFRGESLLHF.

This chain connects TRBV5-1 to TRBJ2-5; TRBD2 is a possible D gene (5 bases). The better agreement between TRBJ2-7 and the DNA end casts doubt on the J call. Germline CDR1 SGHRS, CDR2 YFSETQ. The length of the CDR3 is 15 residues. DNA for the CDR3: TGCGCCAGCAGCTTGGTTGCGGGTAGCTCCTACGAGCAGTACTTC. Residues: CASSLVAGSSYEQYF.

The gene calls are TRBV4-2 and TRBJ2-4; 15 bases are shared with TRBD2. V was clipped by 1 base and J by 1 base; unmatched bases: 11. The CDR3 is 21 residues long. Germline V gives CDR1 LGHNA, CDR2 YNFKEQ. The DNA for the CDR3 is TGTGCCAGCAGCCAAGGGAAATGGACTAGCGGGAGGGAGGTGGCCAAAAACATTCAGTACTTC. Protein: CASSQGKWTSGREVAKNIQYF.

This chain links TRBV27 with TRBJ2-5, with 12 positions matching TRBD2. The CDR3 is 18 amino acids. V was pared by 2 bases and J by 1 base, with 8 bases of the junction left unmatched. Germline loops: CDR1 MNHEY, CDR2 SMNVEV (reference sequence). The DNA of the CDR3 is TGTGCCAGCAGTTTAAGGCTAGCGGGAGGGCTCCTCCAAGAGACCCAGTACTTC. Its protein is CASSLRLAGGLLQETQYF.

In this sample, this clone turned up once. This same CDR3 is encoded by further DNA sequences in the sample. V is TRBV20-1 and J is TRBJ2-7; D ambiguous. The CDR3 runs 11 residues. V lost 6 bases to trimming and J lost 5 bases, with 11 bases between them. Germline CDR1 reads DFQATT; CDR2 reads SNEGSKA (reference sequence). The CDR3 loop is CSARNRDEQYF. In DNA form, the CDR3 reads TGCAGTGCAAGGAACCGGGACGAGCAGTACTTC.

The chain combines TRBV21-1 with TRBJ2-7; the D call in the table, TRBD2, was not verified against the DNA. TRBV21-1 counts as a pseudogene. The CDR3 totals 15 residues. The CDR3 loop reads CASSKSLAGSYEQYF. In DNA, the CDR3 is TGTGCCAGCAGCAAAAGCCTAGCGGGCTCCTACGAGCAGTACTTC.

The sample holds a few counts of this clone. The chain uses TRBV6-1 and TRBJ1-2; D is unclear. Germline-derived CDR1 and CDR2 are MNHNS and SASEGT. Trimming cost V 1 base and J 5 bases, with 11 bases left between them. The CDR3 length is 14 residues. For the CDR3, the DNA is TGTGCCAGCAGTGAAGTGGGCGCGGGGTATGGCTACACCTTC. As protein: CASSEVGAGYGYTF.

J is TRBJ1-2 and V is TRBV27; no clear D gene. V was pared by 3 bases and J by 2 bases, with 16 bases between. The CDR3 runs 16 residues. Germline V lookup: CDR1 MNHEY, CDR2 SMNVEV (reference sequence). CDR3 amino acids: CASSFSYGPLNYGYTF. The CDR3 coding sequence is TGTGCCAGCAGTTTTTCGTACGGACCTCTGAACTATGGCTACACCTTC.